The T cell receptor (beta chain) described here comes from a study of cytomegalovirus exposure and HLA in healthy donors. Study in general: The 550 to 800 first-cohort repertoires and the 120 or so validation repertoires shared the same platform, a later analysis reported.

Comment on this clone: Its specificity is not known.

The CDR3 has 13 amino acids. Study observations and caveats: Later, an analysis found that TCR clusters from the first cohort tended to co-occur in the 110 or so validation repertoires. Using the classifier, cytomegalovirus status was reportedly diagnosed with high specificity and sensitivity.

Using immunoSEQ multiplex PCR, the repertoire was profiled, and TCRdb retains in-frame clones only, with some absent. The repertoire has 120,000 or so clones, about 87% of them found once; the top ten carry 1.5% to 2%. The chain recombines TRBV12-2 with TRBJ1-2. TRBV12-2 is a listed pseudogene. The sequence derives from a woman aged 18-35 years in good health and CMV-seronegative. Sequencing was performed on PBMCs. Written as DNA, the CDR3 is TGTGCAAGTCGCGGAGGGACCTCCTATGGCTACACCTTC. Its translation is CASRGGTSYGYTF.